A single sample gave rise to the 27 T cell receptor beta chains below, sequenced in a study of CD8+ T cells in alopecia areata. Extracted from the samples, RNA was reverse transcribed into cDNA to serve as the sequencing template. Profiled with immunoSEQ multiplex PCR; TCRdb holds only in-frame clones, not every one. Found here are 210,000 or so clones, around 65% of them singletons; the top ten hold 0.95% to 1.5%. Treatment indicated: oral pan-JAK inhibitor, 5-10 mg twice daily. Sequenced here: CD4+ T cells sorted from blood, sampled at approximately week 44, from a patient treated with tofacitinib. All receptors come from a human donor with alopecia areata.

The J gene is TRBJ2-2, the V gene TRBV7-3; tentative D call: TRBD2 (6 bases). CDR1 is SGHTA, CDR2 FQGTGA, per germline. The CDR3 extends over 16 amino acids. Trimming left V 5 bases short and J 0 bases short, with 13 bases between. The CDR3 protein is CASSLRGESNTGELFF. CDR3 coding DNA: TGTGCCAGCAGCCTCCGCGGGGAATCGAACACCGGGGAGCTGTTTTTT.

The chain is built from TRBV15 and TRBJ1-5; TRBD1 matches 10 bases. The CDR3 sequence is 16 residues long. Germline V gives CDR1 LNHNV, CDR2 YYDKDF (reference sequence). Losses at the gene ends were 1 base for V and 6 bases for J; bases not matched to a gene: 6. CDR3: CATSRGQGAPGQPQHF. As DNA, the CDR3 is TGTGCCACCAGCAGAGGACAGGGGGCGCCCGGTCAGCCCCAGCATTTT.

CDR3 loop: CASTIKTGVGEQYF. The CDR3 region has the DNA TGTGCCAGCACCATAAAGACAGGGGTGGGCGAGCAGTACTTC. The chain uses TRBV6-6 and TRBJ2-7; 8 bases are a match to TRBD1. The CDR3 extends over 14 amino acids. The germline gives CDR1 MNHNY, CDR2 SVGAGI (reference sequence). Trimming took 7 bases from V and 6 from J; bases not matched to a gene: 11.

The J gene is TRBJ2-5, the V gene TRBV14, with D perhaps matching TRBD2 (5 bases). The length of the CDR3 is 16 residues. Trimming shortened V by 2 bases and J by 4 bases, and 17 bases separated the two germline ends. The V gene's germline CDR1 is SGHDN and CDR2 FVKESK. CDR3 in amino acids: CASSQSPGLPPETQYF. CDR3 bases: TGTGCCAGCAGCCAATCTCCCGGACTCCCACCAGAGACCCAGTACTTC.

CDR3 coding DNA: TGTGCCAGCAGCCAAGAACCCCCATTGGAAGCAAATGAGCAGTTCTTC. It translates to CASSQEPPLEANEQFF. The chain links TRBV4-2 to TRBJ2-1; no firm D call. V lost 0 bases and J lost 7, with 16 bases in between. The CDR3 runs to 16 residues. Germline CDR1 reads LGHNA; CDR2 reads YNFKEQ.

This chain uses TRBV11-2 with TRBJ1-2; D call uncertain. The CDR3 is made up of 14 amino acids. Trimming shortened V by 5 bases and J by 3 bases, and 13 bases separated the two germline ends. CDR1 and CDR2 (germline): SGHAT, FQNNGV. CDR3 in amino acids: CASSTNLWDYGYTF. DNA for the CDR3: TGTGCCAGCAGCACGAACCTCTGGGACTATGGCTACACCTTC.

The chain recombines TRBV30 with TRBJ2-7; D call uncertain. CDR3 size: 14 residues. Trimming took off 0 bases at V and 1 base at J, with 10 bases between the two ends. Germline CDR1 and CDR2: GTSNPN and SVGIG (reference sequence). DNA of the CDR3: TGTGCCTGGAGTGTAGTCCCTGTATCCTACGAGCAGTACTTC. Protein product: CAWSVVPVSYEQYF.

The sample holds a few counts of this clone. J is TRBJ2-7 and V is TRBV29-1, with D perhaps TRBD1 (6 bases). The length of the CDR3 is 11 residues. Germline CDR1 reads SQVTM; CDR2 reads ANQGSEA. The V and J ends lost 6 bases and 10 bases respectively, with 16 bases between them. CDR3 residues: CSVERTGTQYF. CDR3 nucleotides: TGCAGCGTCGAAAGAACCGGGACACAGTACTTC.

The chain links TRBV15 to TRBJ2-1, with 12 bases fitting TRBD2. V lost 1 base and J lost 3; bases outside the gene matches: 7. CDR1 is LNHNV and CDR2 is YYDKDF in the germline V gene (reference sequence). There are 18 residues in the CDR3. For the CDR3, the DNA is TGTGCCACCAGCAGAGCCGTACTAGCGGGGGGACTCTACAATGAGCAGTTCTTC. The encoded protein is CATSRAVLAGGLYNEQFF.

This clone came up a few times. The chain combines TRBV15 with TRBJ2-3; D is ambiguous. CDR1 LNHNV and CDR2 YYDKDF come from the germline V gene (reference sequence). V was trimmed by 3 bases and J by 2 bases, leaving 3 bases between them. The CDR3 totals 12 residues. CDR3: CATSSFTDTQYF. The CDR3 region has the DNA TGTGCCACCAGCAGCTTCACAGATACGCAGTATTTT.

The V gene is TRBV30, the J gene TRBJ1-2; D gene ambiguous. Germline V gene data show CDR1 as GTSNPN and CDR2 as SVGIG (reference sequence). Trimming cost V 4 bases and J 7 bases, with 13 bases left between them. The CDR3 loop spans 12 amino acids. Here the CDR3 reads CAWTTSGSGYTF. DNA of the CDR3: TGTGCCTGGACCACCTCAGGTAGTGGCTACACCTTC.

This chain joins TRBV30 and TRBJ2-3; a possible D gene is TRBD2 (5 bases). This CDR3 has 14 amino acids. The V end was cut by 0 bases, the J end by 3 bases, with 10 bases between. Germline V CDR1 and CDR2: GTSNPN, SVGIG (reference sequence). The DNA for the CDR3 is TGTGCCTGGAGTGTAACTAGTAGTACAGATACGCAGTATTTT. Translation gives CAWSVTSSTDTQYF.

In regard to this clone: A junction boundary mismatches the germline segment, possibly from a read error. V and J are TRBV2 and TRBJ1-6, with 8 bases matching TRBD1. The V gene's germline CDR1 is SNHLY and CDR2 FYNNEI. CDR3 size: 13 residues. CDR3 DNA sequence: TGTGCCAGCATCGCCGGGACAGGATCTAAGAATCGCTTT. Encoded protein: CASIAGTGSKNRF.

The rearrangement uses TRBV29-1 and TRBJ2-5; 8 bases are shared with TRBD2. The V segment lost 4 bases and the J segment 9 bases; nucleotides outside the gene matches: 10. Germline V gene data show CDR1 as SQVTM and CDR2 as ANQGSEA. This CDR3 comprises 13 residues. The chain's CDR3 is CSVGLSGGTAQYF. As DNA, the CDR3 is TGCAGCGTTGGCCTCAGCGGGGGCACTGCCCAGTACTTC.

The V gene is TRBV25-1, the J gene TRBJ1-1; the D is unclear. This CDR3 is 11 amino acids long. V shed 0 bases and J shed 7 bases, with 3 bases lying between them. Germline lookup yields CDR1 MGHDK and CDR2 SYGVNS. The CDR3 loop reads CASSEYFEAFF. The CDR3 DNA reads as TGTGCCAGCAGTGAATATTTTGAAGCTTTCTTT.

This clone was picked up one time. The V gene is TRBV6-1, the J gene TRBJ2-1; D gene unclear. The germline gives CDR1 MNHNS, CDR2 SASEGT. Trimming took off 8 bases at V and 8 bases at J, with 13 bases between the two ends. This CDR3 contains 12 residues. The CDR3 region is CASAPFGDEQFF. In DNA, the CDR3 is TGTGCCAGCGCGCCCTTTGGCGATGAGCAGTTCTTC.

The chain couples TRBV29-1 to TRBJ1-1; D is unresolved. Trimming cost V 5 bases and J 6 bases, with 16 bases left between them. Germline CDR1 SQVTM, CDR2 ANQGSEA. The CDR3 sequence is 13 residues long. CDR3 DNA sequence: TGCAGCGTTTGGCATGGATTCGGCGCTGAAGCTTTCTTT. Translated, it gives CSVWHGFGAEAFF.

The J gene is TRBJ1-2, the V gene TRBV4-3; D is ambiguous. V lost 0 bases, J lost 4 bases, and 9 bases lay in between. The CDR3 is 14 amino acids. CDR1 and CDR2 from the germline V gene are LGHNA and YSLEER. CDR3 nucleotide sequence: TGCGCCAGCAGCCAAGATAGGAGAGTCTATGGCTACACCTTC. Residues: CASSQDRRVYGYTF.

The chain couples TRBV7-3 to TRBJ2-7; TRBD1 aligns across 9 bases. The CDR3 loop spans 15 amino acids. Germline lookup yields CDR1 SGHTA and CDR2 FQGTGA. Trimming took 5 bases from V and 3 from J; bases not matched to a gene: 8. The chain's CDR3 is CASSMSGQGDYEQYF. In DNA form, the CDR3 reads TGTGCCAGCAGCATGTCGGGACAGGGTGACTACGAGCAGTACTTC. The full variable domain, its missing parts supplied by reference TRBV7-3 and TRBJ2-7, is GAGVSQTPSNKVTEKGKYVELRCDPISGHTALYWYRQSLGQGPEFLIYFQGTGAADDSGLPNDRFFAVRPEGSVSTLKIQRTERGDSAVYLCASSMSGQGDYEQYFGPGTRLTVT.

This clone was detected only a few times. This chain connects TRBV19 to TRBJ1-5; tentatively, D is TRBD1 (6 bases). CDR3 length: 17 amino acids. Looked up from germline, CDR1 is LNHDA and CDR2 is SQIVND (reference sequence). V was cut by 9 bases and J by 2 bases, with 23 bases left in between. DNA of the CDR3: TGTGCCAGCAATGCCCGCAGACAGGTTCAGGGCAATCAGCCCCAGCATTTT. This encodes CASNARRQVQGNQPQHF.

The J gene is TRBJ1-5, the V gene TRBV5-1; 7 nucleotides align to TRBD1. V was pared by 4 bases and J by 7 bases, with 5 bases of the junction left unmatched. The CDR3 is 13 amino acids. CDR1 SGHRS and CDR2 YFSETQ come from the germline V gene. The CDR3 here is CASSKGAGQPQHF. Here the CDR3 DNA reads TGCGCCAGCAGCAAGGGGGCCGGACAGCCCCAGCATTTT.

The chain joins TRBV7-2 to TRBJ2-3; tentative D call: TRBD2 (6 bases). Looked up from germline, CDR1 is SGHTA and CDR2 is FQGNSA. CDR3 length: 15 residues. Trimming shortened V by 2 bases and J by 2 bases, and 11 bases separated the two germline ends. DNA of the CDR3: TGTGCCAGCAGCTTACGGGGGAGCAACACAGATACGCAGTATTTT. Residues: CASSLRGSNTDTQYF.

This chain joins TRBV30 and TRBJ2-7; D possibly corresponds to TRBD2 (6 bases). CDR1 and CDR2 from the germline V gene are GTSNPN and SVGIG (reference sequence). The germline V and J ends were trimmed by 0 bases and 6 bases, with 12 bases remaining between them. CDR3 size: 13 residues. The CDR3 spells CAWSVRRGSEQYF. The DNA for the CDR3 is TGTGCCTGGAGTGTACGACGGGGGTCCGAGCAGTACTTC.

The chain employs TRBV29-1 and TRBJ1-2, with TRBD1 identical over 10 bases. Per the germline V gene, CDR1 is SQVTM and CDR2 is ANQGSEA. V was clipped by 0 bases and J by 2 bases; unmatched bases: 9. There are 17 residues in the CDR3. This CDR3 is CSVEEVAWDRGNYGYTF. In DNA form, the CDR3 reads TGCAGCGTTGAAGAGGTAGCGTGGGACAGGGGAAACTATGGCTACACCTTC.

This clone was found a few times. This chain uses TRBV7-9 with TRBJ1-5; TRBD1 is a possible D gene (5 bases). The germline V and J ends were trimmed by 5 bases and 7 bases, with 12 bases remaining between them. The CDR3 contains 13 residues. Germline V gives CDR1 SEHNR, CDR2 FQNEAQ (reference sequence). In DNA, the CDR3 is TGTGCCAGCAGCCCGCAAGAGGGGCAGCCCCAGCATTTT. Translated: CASSPQEGQPQHF.

The CDR3 region is CASSLSKWQPGTEAFF. DNA for the CDR3: TGCGCCAGCAGCCTTAGTAAGTGGCAGCCGGGCACTGAAGCTTTCTTT. The genes are TRBV4-3 and TRBJ1-1; D unclear. This CDR3 comprises 16 residues. Germline values: CDR1 LGHNA, CDR2 YSLEER. V was cut by 4 bases and J by 4 bases, with 19 bases left in between.

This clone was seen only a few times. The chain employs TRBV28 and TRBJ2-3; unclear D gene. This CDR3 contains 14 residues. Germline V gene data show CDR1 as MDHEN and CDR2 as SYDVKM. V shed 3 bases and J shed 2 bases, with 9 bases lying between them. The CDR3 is CASSFVPTTDTQYF. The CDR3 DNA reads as TGTGCCAGCAGTTTTGTCCCCACCACAGATACGCAGTATTTT.